The 28 T cell receptor beta chains presented below share a single source sample, sequenced in a study of graft-versus-host responses after intestinal transplantation. The protocol was immunoSEQ multiplex PCR, while the TCRdb copy is restricted to in-frame clones and leaves out a portion. The sample lists about 94,000 clones; 75% to 95% were seen once. These receptors are not linked to any known antigen. The specimen was unstimulated CD8+ T cells sorted from spleen or lymph node cells, collected before intestinal transplant. Every receptor here comes from a human donor who received an intestinal transplant.

The chain has TRBV19 and TRBJ2-3; D is unclear. CDR3 length: 13 residues. Trimming stripped 5 bases from V and 6 bases from J, with 12 bases between. Germline-derived CDR1 and CDR2 are LNHDA and SQIVND (reference sequence). In nucleotides, the CDR3 is TGTGCCAGTAGTCCCTCAGAGGCGGATACGCAGTATTTT. Translation gives CASSPSEADTQYF.

The V call is TRBV7-2, the J call TRBJ2-5; TRBD2 might be the D (5 bases). The CDR3 contains 13 residues. The V gene lost 6 bases and the J gene lost 3 bases, with 11 bases spanning the gap. Germline loops: CDR1 SGHTA, CDR2 FQGNSA. CDR3 sequence (DNA): TGTGCCAGCAGTCGGGGTTTTAAAGAGACCCAGTACTTC. Translation gives CASSRGFKETQYF.

The V call is TRBV4-3, the J call TRBJ2-1; TRBD2 is a possible D gene (5 bases). Germline CDR1 and CDR2: LGHNA and YSLEER. V dropped 1 base and J dropped 5 bases, with 9 bases sitting between them. The CDR3 runs 14 residues. The CDR3 loop reads CASSQVLSDNEQFF. The CDR3 region has the DNA TGCGCCAGCAGCCAAGTTCTTAGCGACAATGAGCAGTTCTTC.

The chain links TRBV5-1 to TRBJ2-1; D ambiguous. Trimming removed 0 bases at V and 6 bases at J, with 10 bases between. Per germline, CDR1 SGHRS and CDR2 YFSETQ. The CDR3 loop spans 14 amino acids. The CDR3 coding sequence is TGCGCCAGCAGCTTGGATTACACAGTCAATGAGCAGTTCTTC. It yields the protein CASSLDYTVNEQFF.

The chain couples TRBV27 to TRBJ2-1, with 11 bases that match TRBD1. With V trimmed by 5 bases and J by 9 bases, 6 bases remained unmatched. Per germline, CDR1 MNHEY and CDR2 SMNVEV (reference sequence). The CDR3 runs 14 residues. The CDR3 region has the DNA TGTGCCAGCAGTATTGGACAGGGGGCTAGTGAGCAGTTCTTC. This codes for CASSIGQGASEQFF.

This chain joins TRBV19 and TRBJ1-6, with D unresolved. The CDR3 consists of 15 residues. CDR1 LNHDA and CDR2 SQIVND come from the germline V gene (reference sequence). With 1 base removed from V and 7 bases from J, the gap between germline ends came to 11 bases. The chain's CDR3 is CASSIASRGNSPLHF. The CDR3 nucleotides read TGTGCCAGTAGTATAGCCAGCCGGGGAAATTCACCCCTCCACTTT.

The chain is built from TRBV29-1 and TRBJ2-7; 9 bases line up with TRBD2. This CDR3 has 13 amino acids. J was trimmed by 6 bases and V by 5 bases; bases with no gene match: 8. Germline CDR1 and CDR2: SQVTM and ANQGSEA. The CDR3 region has the DNA TGCAGCGTTCGGACTAGCGAAGTTTCCGAGCAGTACTTC. This codes for CSVRTSEVSEQYF.

This chain links TRBV7-8 with TRBJ1-1, with TRBD1 as a possible D gene (6 bases). V was pared by 2 bases and J by 0 bases, with 16 bases between. CDR3 size: 17 residues. The germline V gene encodes CDR1 SGHVS and CDR2 FQNEAQ. CDR3 sequence (DNA): TGTGCCAGCAGCTTATGGATCCGGGGGGCGGTGAACACTGAAGCTTTCTTT. It codes for CASSLWIRGAVNTEAFF.

The rearrangement uses TRBV30 and TRBJ2-7; 8 bases are a match to TRBD2. Per the germline V gene, CDR1 is GTSNPN and CDR2 is SVGIG (reference sequence). V shed 0 bases and J 6 bases; nucleotides not matched to a gene: 1. CDR3 length equals 12 residues. The CDR3 sequence: CAWSVGGAEQYF. The CDR3 DNA reads as TGTGCCTGGAGTGTCGGGGGGGCCGAGCAGTACTTC.

The V gene is TRBV7-6, the J gene TRBJ2-5, with unresolved D. The J call may be in error: the DNA end matches TRBJ2-7 better. This CDR3 is 13 amino acids long. Germline V gene lookup returns CDR1 SGHVS and CDR2 FNYEAQ. CDR3: CASSPTPNYEQYF. For the CDR3, the DNA is TGTGCCAGCAGCCCAACCCCTAATTACGAGCAGTACTTC.

V usage is TRBV5-5 and J usage is TRBJ2-5; unclear D gene. This CDR3 spans 13 amino acids. Trimming stripped 7 bases from V and 2 bases from J, with 12 bases between. CDR1 and CDR2 (germline): SGHKS, YYEKEE (reference sequence). The CDR3 sequence is CASGRFEQETQYF. The CDR3, as DNA: TGTGCCAGCGGTCGGTTTGAGCAAGAGACCCAGTACTTC. The full variable domain, in which reference TRBV5-5 and TRBJ2-5 provide the parts outside the CDR3, is DAGVTQSPTHLIKTRGQQVTLRCSPISGHKSVSWYQQVLGQGPQFIFQYYEKEERGRGNFPDRFSARQFPNYSSELNVNALLLGDSALYLCASGRFEQETQYFGPGTRLLVL.

The chain links TRBV28 to TRBJ1-5; D not resolved. The CDR3 is 14 amino acids. The V gene lost 0 bases and the J gene lost 3 bases, with 6 bases spanning the gap. Germline V gene lookup returns CDR1 MDHEN and CDR2 SYDVKM. CDR3 region: CASSLWQNNQPQHF. The CDR3 coding sequence is TGTGCCAGCAGTTTATGGCAGAACAATCAGCCCCAGCATTTT.

The gene calls are TRBV6-1 and TRBJ1-2; 9 nucleotides match TRBD1. Germline V lookup: CDR1 MNHNS, CDR2 SASEGT. The CDR3 totals 15 residues. V lost 4 bases to trimming and J lost 3 bases; unmatched junction nucleotides: 6. This chain's CDR3 is CASSGKQGADYGYTF. DNA of the CDR3: TGTGCCAGCAGTGGTAAACAGGGGGCCGACTATGGCTACACCTTC.

The chain uses TRBV15 and TRBJ2-5; D ambiguous. The CDR3 runs 16 residues. The germline V gene has CDR1 LNHNV and CDR2 YYDKDF (reference sequence). Trimming stripped 0 bases from V and 3 bases from J, with 14 bases between. The CDR3 is CATSRDFQASEETQYF. In DNA, the CDR3 is TGTGCCACCAGCAGAGATTTTCAGGCGTCGGAAGAGACCCAGTACTTC.

The gene calls are TRBV7-3 and TRBJ2-2; no clear D gene. Germline CDR1 and CDR2: SGHTA and FQGTGA. CDR3 length: 12 amino acids. V shed 4 bases and J shed 7 bases, with 7 bases lying between them. CDR3 coding DNA: TGTGCCAGCAGCTCCGAGTTCGGGGAGCTGTTTTTT. Translation: CASSSEFGELFF.

This chain links TRBV19 with TRBJ1-5; D is unclear. The germline V gene has CDR1 LNHDA and CDR2 SQIVND (reference sequence). This CDR3 comprises 16 residues. Trimming pared 0 bases from V and 0 bases from J, leaving 9 bases between. Here the CDR3 reads CASSIDHGSSNQPQHF. As DNA, the CDR3 is TGTGCCAGTAGTATAGATCACGGGAGTAGCAATCAGCCCCAGCATTTT.

For this clone: At one boundary the junction diverges from the germline segment, which might be a read error. The J gene is TRBJ2-3, the V gene TRBV4-1; weak D call: TRBD2 (6 bases). The CDR3 runs 15 residues. From germline, CDR1 is MGHRA and CDR2 YSYEKL. CDR3 amino acids: CASSKETRSTDTQYF. Written as DNA, the CDR3 is TGCGCCAGCAGCAAAGAGACTAGAAGCACAGATACGCAGTATTTT.

J is TRBJ2-5 and V is TRBV15, with 9 bases matching TRBD2. CDR3 size: 15 residues. CDR1 is LNHNV and CDR2 is YYDKDF in the germline V gene (reference sequence). The trim removed 6 bases at V and 3 bases at J, leaving 8 bases unmatched. DNA for the CDR3: TGTGCCACCAGTCTGGCAAGACTAGCGGAAGAGACCCAGTACTTC. It yields the protein CATSLARLAEETQYF.

This chain joins TRBV29-1 and TRBJ2-2; 9 bases agree with TRBD2. V was pared by 0 bases and J by 5 bases, with 4 bases of the junction left unmatched. Looked up from germline, CDR1 is SQVTM and CDR2 is ANQGSEA. This CDR3 contains 15 residues. CDR3 sequence: CSVEEGTSKTGELFF. The DNA of the CDR3 is TGCAGCGTTGAAGAGGGGACTAGCAAGACCGGGGAGCTGTTTTTT.

The J gene is TRBJ2-7, the V gene TRBV6-1; no firm D call. V was shortened by 4 bases and J by 6 bases, with 10 bases between the two germline ends. Germline V lookup: CDR1 MNHNS, CDR2 SASEGT. The CDR3 is made up of 12 amino acids. CDR3 nucleotide sequence: TGTGCCAGCAGTGGTAGGTCTAGCGAGCAGTACTTC. It is translated as CASSGRSSEQYF.

The rearrangement links TRBV27 to TRBJ1-1; 11 bases are a match to TRBD1. Germline values: CDR1 MNHEY, CDR2 SMNVEV (reference sequence). The CDR3 totals 18 residues. The V gene end was trimmed by 1 base and the J gene end by 0 bases; junction bases not matched to a gene: 7. The CDR3 DNA is TGTGCCAGCAGTTTATTCGGGACAGGGGGAAACATGAACACTGAAGCTTTCTTT. Protein: CASSLFGTGGNMNTEAFF.

The chain employs TRBV2 and TRBJ2-3; the D gene is possibly TRBD2 (6 bases). Germline CDR1 is SNHLY and CDR2 is FYNNEI. This CDR3 has 16 amino acids. Trimming took 1 base from V and 4 from J, leaving 15 bases between them. The CDR3 DNA follows: TGTGCCAGCAGTGAAGAAGGAGGGTCGGGAGCAGATACGCAGTATTTT. It yields the protein CASSEEGGSGADTQYF.

CDR3 region: CASSLTSGSYEQFF. CDR3 bases: TGTGCCAGCAGTTTGACTAGCGGGAGCTATGAGCAGTTCTTC. The J gene is TRBJ2-1, the V gene TRBV27; TRBD2 matches at 12 bases. V lost 3 bases to trimming and J lost 8 bases; unmatched junction nucleotides: 2. The CDR3 is 14 residues long. From germline, CDR1 is MNHEY and CDR2 SMNVEV (reference sequence).

The genes are TRBV30 and TRBJ1-6; D possibly corresponds to TRBD1 (5 bases). This CDR3 region has 17 residues. With 3 bases removed from V and 6 bases from J, the gap between germline ends came to 21 bases. Germline V CDR1 and CDR2: GTSNPN, SVGIG (reference sequence). The CDR3 sequence: CAWSETNPGGTNSPLHF. For the CDR3, the DNA is TGTGCCTGGAGCGAAACTAACCCGGGAGGGACTAATTCACCCCTCCACTTT.

This chain links TRBV4-3 with TRBJ1-4; tentative D call: TRBD1 (6 bases). The V gene lost 4 bases and the J gene lost 8 bases, with 20 bases spanning the gap. The germline V gene encodes CDR1 LGHNA and CDR2 YSLEER. The CDR3 is 16 amino acids. CDR3 loop: CASSRNGDTAREKLFF. CDR3 nucleotide sequence: TGCGCCAGCAGCCGCAACGGGGACACGGCTAGGGAAAAACTGTTTTTT.

This clone was seen only once. Other DNA sequences from this sample encode an identical CDR3 as well. The chain combines TRBV27 with TRBJ1-5; weak D call: TRBD1 (5 bases). Germline values: CDR1 MNHEY, CDR2 SMNVEV (reference sequence). This CDR3 comprises 14 residues. The V gene lost 0 bases and the J gene lost 2 bases, with 5 bases spanning the gap. CDR3 sequence: CASSLSRGNQPQHF. DNA for the CDR3: TGTGCCAGCAGTTTATCCAGGGGCAATCAGCCCCAGCATTTT.

The V call is TRBV4-1, the J call TRBJ1-2; D gene unclear. CDR1 is MGHRA, CDR2 YSYEKL, per germline. Deletions cut 1 base from V and 2 bases from J, with 8 bases between. CDR3 length: 14 residues. The chain's CDR3 is CASSQGTQNYGYTF. The CDR3 DNA reads as TGCGCCAGCAGCCAAGGTACCCAGAACTATGGCTACACCTTC.

This sequence joins TRBV27 and TRBJ2-5, with D tentatively TRBD1 (6 bases). The DNA end lines up better with TRBJ2-7; the J call may be wrong. The germline V gene encodes CDR1 MNHEY and CDR2 SMNVEV (reference sequence). There are 14 residues in the CDR3. The CDR3 coding sequence is TGTGCCAGCAGTTCCGGTGTCAGGGGCTACGAGCAGTACTTC. Amino acid sequence: CASSSGVRGYEQYF.